The T cell receptor (beta chain) under discussion was sequenced for a study of T cells after posttransplantation cyclophosphamide (TCRdb year 2016). At the level of the whole study: T cell repertoire reconstitution was tracked by TRB sequencing after myeloablative bone marrow transplantation in which posttransplantation cyclophosphamide was used as GVHD prophylaxis. Antigen receptor sequencing covered samples from some 36 PTCy-treated patients and some 15 of their related bone marrow donors. Blood from every one of the 30 to 40 PTCy patients who had 1-year posttransplant specimens underwent TRB sequencing. In 3 patients, up to about 3 additional blood samples taken between 2 and 5.2 years after transplant also underwent TRB sequencing, as did pretransplant blood from several patients. Because TRA and TRB clonality correlated tightly in several samples, later TCR analyses were limited to TRB. Public TRB sequences were queried against a database of over 3,600 sequences associated with responses to pathogens, tumor antigens, self-antigens and alloantigens. What the study reported, not specific to this receptor: The TRB repertoires of T cells infiltrating skin or GI tract showed only limited overlap with the TRB repertoires of T cells in blood. Donor-recipient similarity was low at 1-2 months but rose over the first year, and later blood repertoires were often dominated by donor CD8+ memory clones. Across over 40 patients, TRB clonality was highly associated with recipient CMV seropositivity and CMV reactivation, and diversity in PTCy patients was similar to diversity in CNI/methotrexate controls.

In light of the paper, this sample's treatment or condition label describes: high-dose cyclophosphamide on days +3 and +4 as single-agent GVHD prophylaxis. For conditioning, the PTCy patients got busulfan and fludarabine, then a related or unrelated marrow graft, followed by cyclophosphamide on days +3 and +4. The PTCy-treated patients were enrolled in a prospective multi-institutional clinical trial. Peripheral blood and bone marrow mononuclear cells were isolated by Ficoll-Hypaque density centrifugation and cryopreserved. Genomic DNA was the input for TRB sequencing, which was run either with the immunoSEQ assay at survey resolution or with the hsTCRB kit. The paper's processing steps were these. The immunoSEQ software handled initial read processing, and the LymphoSeq R package was used for repertoire analyses. Clonality was computed as 1 minus normalized Shannon entropy; Gini coefficient was also calculated for each TRB dataset. To infer phenotypes in unsorted samples, TRB sequences from sorted subsets of the recipient or donor were mapped onto unsorted samples from the same recipient. TCRdb retrieved this table from immuneACCESS and kept in-frame rearrangements only. Not all clones are present; in checked studies, unresolved V genes account for under half, and no reason is known for the remainder. V and J calls and clone size are given by that table; D and trimming were obtained from the DNA. Across this sample there are thousands of clones, with about 71% seen only once. The ten top clones hold roughly 36% of the sample.

As to this clone: The clone's antigen remains unknown. Base-call qualities are not available, and no considerably larger clone is one nucleotide away.

The CDR3 has 14 amino acids, counting the end cysteine and phenylalanine. Only the CDR3 DNA stays, 42 bases, in frame from base 1. According to the germline V gene, CDR1 reads MNHEY and CDR2 reads SVGAGI. The junction shows trimming of 6 bases on V and 6 bases on J, and the gene matches do not reach 6 bases of it. The chain is encoded by TRBV6-5 joined to TRBJ1-3; TRBD1 aligns with 9 central bases. Sequencing used PBMCs, obtained after allogeneic stem cell transplant with posttransplant cyclophosphamide. The sequence came from a male patient aged 55 to 70 who received an allogeneic stem cell transplant from an unrelated donor, was CMV-positive, and had no GVHD. Following a transplant, some T cells may be graft donor cells, not patient cells. The DNA sequence reads TGTGCCAGCAGCCCCCGGACAGGGGAAAACACCATATATTTT. Its product reads: CASSPRTGENTIYF.